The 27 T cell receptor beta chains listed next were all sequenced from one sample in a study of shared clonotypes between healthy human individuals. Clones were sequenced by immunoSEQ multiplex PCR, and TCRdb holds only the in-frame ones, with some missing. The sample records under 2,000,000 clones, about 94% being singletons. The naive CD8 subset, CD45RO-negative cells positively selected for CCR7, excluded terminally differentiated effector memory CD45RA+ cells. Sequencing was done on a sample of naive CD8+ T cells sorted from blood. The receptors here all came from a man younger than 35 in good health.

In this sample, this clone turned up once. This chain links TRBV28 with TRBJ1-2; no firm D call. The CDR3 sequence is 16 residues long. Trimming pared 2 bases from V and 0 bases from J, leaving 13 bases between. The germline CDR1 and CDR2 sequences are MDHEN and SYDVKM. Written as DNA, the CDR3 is TGTGCCAGCAGTTTAGGTCAGTGGCCAGCTAACTATGGCTACACCTTC. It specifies CASSLGQWPANYGYTF.

The CDR3 nucleotides read TGTGCCAGCAGCCCCAGGGGCGGGGAGGGCCTCGAGCAGTACTTC. Protein product: CASSPRGGEGLEQYF. The chain combines TRBV9 with TRBJ2-7, with a tentative D call TRBD2 (7 bases). Trimming shortened V by 4 bases and J by 6 bases, and 20 bases separated the two germline ends. The CDR3 extends over 15 amino acids. CDR1 SGDLS and CDR2 YYNGEE come from the germline V gene.

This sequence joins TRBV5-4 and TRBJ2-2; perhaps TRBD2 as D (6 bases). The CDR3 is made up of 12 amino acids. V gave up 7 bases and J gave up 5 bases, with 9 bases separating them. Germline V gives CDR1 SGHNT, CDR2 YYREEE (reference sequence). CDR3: CASLGGTGELFF. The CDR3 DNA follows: TGTGCCAGCCTTGGGGGGACCGGGGAGCTGTTTTTT.

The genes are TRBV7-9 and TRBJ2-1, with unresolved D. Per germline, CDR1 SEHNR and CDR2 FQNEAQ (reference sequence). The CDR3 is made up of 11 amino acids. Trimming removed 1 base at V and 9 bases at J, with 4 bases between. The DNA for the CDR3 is TGTGCCAGCAGCTTAGACCCTGAGCAGTTCTTC. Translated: CASSLDPEQFF.

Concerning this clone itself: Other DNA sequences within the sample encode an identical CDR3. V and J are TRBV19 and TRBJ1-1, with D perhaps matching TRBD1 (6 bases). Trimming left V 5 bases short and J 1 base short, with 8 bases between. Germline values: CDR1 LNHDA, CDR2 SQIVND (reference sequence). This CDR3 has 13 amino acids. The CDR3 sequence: CASSLDRNTEAFF. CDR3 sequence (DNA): TGTGCCAGTAGTCTGGACAGGAACACTGAAGCTTTCTTT.

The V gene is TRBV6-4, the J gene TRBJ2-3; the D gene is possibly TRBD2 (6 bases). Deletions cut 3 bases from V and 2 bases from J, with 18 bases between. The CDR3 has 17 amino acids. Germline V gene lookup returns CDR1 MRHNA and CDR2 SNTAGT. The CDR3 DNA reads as TGTGCCAGCAGTGAAAAAGGGCTGGCGGGACCCACAGATACGCAGTATTTT. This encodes CASSEKGLAGPTDTQYF.

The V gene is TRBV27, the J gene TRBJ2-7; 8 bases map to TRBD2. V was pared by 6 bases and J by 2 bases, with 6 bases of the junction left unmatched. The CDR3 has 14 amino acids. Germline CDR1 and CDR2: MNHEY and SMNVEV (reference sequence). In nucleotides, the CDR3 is TGTGCCAGCAGCATAGCGGGACTACCCTACGAGCAGTACTTC. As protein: CASSIAGLPYEQYF.

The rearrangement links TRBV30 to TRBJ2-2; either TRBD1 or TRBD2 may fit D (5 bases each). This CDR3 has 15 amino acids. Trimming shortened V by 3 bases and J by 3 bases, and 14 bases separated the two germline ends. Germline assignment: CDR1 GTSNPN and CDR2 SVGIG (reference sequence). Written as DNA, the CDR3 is TGTGCCTGGAGCCTTTACGGGGCAGACACCGGGGAGCTGTTTTTT. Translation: CAWSLYGADTGELFF.

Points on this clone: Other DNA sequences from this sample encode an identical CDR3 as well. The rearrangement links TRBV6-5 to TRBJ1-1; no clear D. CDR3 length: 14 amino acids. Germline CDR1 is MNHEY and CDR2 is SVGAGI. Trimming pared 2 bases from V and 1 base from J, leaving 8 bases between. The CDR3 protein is CASSYGEGNTEAFF. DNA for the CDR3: TGTGCCAGCAGTTACGGGGAAGGGAACACTGAAGCTTTCTTT.

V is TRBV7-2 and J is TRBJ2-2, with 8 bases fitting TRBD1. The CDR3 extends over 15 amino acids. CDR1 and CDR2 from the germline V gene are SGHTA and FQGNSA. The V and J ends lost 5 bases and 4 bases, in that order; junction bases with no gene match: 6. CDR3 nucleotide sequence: TGTGCCAGCAGCATGGGACAGGTCGGCACCGGGGAGCTGTTTTTT. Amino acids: CASSMGQVGTGELFF.

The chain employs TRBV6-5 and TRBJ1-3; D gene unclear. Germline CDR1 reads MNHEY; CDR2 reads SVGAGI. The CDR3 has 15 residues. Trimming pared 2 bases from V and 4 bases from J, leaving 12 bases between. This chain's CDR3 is CASSYHLGSGNTIYF. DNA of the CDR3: TGTGCCAGCAGTTACCACCTCGGGTCCGGAAACACCATATATTTT.

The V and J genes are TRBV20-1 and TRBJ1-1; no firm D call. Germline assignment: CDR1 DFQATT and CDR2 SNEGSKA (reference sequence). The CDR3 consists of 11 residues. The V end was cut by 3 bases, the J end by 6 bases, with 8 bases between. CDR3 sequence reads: CSASITSEAFF. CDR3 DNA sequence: TGCAGTGCTAGTATCACATCTGAAGCTTTCTTT.

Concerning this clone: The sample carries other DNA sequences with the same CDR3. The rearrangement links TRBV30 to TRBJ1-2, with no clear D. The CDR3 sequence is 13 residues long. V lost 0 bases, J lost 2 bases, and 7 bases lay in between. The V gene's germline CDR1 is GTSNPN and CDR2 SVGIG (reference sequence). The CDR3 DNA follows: TGTGCCTGGAGTGTAGGGTCCAACTATGGCTACACCTTC. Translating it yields CAWSVGSNYGYTF.

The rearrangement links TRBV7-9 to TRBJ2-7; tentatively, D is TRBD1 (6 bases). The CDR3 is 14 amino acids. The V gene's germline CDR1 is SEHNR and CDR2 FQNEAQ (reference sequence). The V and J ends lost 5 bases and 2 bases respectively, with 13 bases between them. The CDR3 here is CASSPTTGTYEQYF. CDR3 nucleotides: TGTGCCAGCAGCCCAACGACAGGTACCTACGAGCAGTACTTC.

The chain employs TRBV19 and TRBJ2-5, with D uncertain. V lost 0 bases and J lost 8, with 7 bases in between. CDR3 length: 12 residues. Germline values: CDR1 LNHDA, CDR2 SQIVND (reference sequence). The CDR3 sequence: CASSIDEITQYF. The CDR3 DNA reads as TGTGCCAGTAGTATAGATGAAATCACCCAGTACTTC. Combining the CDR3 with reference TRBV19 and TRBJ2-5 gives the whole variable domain DGGITQSPKYLFRKEGQNVTLSCEQNLNHDAMYWYRQDPGQGLRLIYYSQIVNDFQKGDIAEGYSVSREKKESFPLTVTSAQKNPTAFYLCASSIDEITQYFGPGTRLLVL.

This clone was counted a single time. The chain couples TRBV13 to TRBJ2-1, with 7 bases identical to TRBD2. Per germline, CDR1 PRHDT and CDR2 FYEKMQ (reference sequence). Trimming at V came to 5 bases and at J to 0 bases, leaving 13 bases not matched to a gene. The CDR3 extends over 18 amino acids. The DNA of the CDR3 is TGTGCCAGCAGCGAATCGGGGACTACGAAGAGCTCCTACAATGAGCAGTTCTTC. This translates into CASSESGTTKSSYNEQFF. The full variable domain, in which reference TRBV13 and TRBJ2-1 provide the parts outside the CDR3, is AAGVIQSPRHLIKEKRETATLKCYPIPRHDTVYWYQQGPGQDPQFLISFYEKMQSDKGSIPDRFSAQQFSDYHSELNMSSLELGDSALYFCASSESGTTKSSYNEQFFGPGTRLTVL.

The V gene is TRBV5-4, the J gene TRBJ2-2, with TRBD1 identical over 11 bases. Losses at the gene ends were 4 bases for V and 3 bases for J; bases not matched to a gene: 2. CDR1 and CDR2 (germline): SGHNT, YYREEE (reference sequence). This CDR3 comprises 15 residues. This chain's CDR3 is CASSRGQGDTGELFF. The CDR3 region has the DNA TGTGCCAGCAGCCGGGGACAGGGGGACACCGGGGAGCTGTTTTTT.

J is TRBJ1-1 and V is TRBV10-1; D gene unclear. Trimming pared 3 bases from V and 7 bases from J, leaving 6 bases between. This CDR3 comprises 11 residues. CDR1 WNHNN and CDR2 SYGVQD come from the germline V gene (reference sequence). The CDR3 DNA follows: TGCGCCAGCAGTGACGGCTTTGAAGCTTTCTTT. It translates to CASSDGFEAFF.

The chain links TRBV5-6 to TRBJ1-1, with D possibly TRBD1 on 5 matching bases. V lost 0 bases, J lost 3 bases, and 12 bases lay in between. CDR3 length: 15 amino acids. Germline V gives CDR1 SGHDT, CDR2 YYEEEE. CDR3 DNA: TGTGCCAGCAGCTTGGAGAGGGGAACGTACACTGAAGCTTTCTTT. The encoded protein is CASSLERGTYTEAFF.

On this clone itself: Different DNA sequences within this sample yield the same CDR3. The CDR3 reads CASSEGYREETQYF. In DNA form, the CDR3 reads TGTGCCAGCAGTGAGGGATACAGGGAAGAGACCCAGTACTTC. The V call is TRBV2, the J call TRBJ2-5; tentatively, D is TRBD1 (6 bases). The CDR3 loop spans 14 amino acids. V gave up 3 bases and J gave up 3 bases, with 11 bases separating them. Germline values: CDR1 SNHLY, CDR2 FYNNEI.

CDR3 protein: CASSDTTLNTEAFF. The CDR3 DNA follows: TGTGCCAGCAGTGATACGACACTGAACACTGAAGCTTTCTTT. The chain combines TRBV6-1 with TRBJ1-1; D not certain. V dropped 3 bases and J dropped 0 bases, with 8 bases sitting between them. The germline gives CDR1 MNHNS, CDR2 SASEGT. The CDR3 contains 14 residues.

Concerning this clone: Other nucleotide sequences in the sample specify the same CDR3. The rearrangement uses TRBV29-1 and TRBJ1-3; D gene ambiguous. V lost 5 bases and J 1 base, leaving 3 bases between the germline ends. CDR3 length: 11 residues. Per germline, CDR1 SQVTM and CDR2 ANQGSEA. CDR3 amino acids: CSVFSGNTIYF. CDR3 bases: TGCAGCGTTTTTTCTGGAAACACCATATATTTT.

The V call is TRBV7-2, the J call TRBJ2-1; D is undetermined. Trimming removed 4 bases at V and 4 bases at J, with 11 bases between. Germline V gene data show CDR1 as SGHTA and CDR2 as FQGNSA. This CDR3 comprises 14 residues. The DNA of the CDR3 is TGTGCCAGCAGCTCCCGTGGAGTGTACAATGAGCAGTTCTTC. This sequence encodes CASSSRGVYNEQFF.

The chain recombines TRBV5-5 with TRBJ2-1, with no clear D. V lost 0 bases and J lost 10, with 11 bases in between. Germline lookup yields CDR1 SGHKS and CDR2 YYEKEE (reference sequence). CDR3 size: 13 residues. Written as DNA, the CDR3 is TGTGCCAGCAGCTTGGCCTCAGGTCGGGAGCAGTTCTTC. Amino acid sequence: CASSLASGREQFF.

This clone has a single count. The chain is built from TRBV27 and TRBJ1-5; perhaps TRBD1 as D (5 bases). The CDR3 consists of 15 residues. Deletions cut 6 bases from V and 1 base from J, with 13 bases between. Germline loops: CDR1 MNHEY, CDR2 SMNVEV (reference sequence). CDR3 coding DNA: TGTGCCAGCAGCCTGGGGAGGGGAAGCAATCAGCCCCAGCATTTT. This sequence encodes CASSLGRGSNQPQHF.

The CDR3 reads CAWTSGTYEQYF. The CDR3 DNA sequence: TGTGCCTGGACTAGCGGGACCTACGAGCAGTACTTC. The V gene is TRBV30, the J gene TRBJ2-7, with TRBD2 matching over 9 bases. This CDR3 has 12 residues. Germline CDR1 and CDR2: GTSNPN and SVGIG (reference sequence). V shed 4 bases and J 2 bases; nucleotides not matched to a gene: 0.

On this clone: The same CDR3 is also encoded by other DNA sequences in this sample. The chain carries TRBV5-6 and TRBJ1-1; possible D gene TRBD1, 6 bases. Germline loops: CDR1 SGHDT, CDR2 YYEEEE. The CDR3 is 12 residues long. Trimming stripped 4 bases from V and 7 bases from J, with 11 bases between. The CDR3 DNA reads TGTGCCAGCAGCCTGGGGGGCAATGAAGCTTTCTTT. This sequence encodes CASSLGGNEAFF.